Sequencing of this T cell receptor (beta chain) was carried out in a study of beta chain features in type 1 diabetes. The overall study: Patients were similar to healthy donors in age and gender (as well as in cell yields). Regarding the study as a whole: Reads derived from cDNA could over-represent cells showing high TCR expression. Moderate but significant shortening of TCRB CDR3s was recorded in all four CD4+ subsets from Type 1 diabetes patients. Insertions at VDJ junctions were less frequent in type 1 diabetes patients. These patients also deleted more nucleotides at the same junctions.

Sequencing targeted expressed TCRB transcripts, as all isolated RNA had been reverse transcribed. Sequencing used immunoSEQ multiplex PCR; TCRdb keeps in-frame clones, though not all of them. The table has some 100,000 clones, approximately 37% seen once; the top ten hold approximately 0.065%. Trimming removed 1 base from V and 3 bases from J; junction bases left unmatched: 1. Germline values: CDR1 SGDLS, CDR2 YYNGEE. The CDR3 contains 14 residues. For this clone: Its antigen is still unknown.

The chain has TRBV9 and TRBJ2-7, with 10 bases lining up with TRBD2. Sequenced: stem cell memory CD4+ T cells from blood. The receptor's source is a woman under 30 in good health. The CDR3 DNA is TGTGCCAGCAGCGTAACTAGCGGGGTCTACGAGCAGTACTTC. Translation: CASSVTSGVYEQYF.